Shown below are 22 T cell receptor beta chains from a single sample sequenced in a study of blood T cell repertoires in COVID-19 (dated by TCRdb to the early 2020s). Receptors were amplified or captured by the immunoSEQ multiplex PCR assay. TCRdb holds this immuneACCESS table with in-frame rearrangements only. Some clones are missing; in checked studies, unresolved V genes explain under half, and the rest has no known cause. The sample contains some 330,000 clones, just over 85% of them found a single time. The ten most abundant clones make up about 4.1% of the sample. Material for sequencing was PBMCs or T cells enriched from blood (not recorded which). All receptors come from a man younger than 40 who had recovered from COVID-19.

The chain joins TRBV6-5 to TRBJ2-3, with D possibly TRBD1 on 6 matching bases. CDR3 length: 13 residues. V was clipped by 6 bases and J by 4 bases, with 11 bases between them. Germline V lookup: CDR1 MNHEY, CDR2 SVGAGI. CDR3 coding DNA: TGTGCCAGCAGCCGAACAGGGTCAGATACGCAGTATTTT. Residues: CASSRTGSDTQYF.

In this sample, this clone turned up once. The V call is TRBV7-9, the J call TRBJ1-5, with TRBD1 matching 7 bases. This CDR3 contains 14 residues. From germline, CDR1 is SEHNR and CDR2 FQNEAQ (reference sequence). Trimming at V came to 5 bases and at J to 3 bases, leaving 4 bases not matched to a gene. The CDR3 protein is CASSLQGSNQPQHF. DNA for the CDR3: TGTGCCAGCAGCCTACAGGGGTCCAATCAGCCCCAGCATTTT.

This sequence joins TRBV12-5 and TRBJ2-3, with a possible D match to TRBD1 (6 bases). The V gene lost 4 bases and the J gene lost 0 bases, with 8 bases spanning the gap. Germline CDR1 reads LGHNT; CDR2 reads FRNRAP. The CDR3 contains 14 residues. Here the CDR3 reads CASGSGQSTDTQYF. The CDR3 region has the DNA TGTGCTAGTGGTTCAGGACAGAGCACAGATACGCAGTATTTT.

The chain combines TRBV6-2 or TRBV6-3 with TRBJ1-5; D might be TRBD1 (5 bases). The CDR3 has 12 amino acids. Germline V gene data show CDR1 as MNHEY and CDR2 as SVGEGT. V shed 2 bases and J shed 10 bases, with 9 bases lying between them. The CDR3 reads CASSYPQGPQHF. The CDR3 bases are TGTGCCAGCAGTTACCCTCAGGGCCCCCAGCATTTT.

The CDR3 nucleotides are TGCAGCGTTGCGGGTGGAGGGCGATCCTCCTACGAGCAGTACTTC. This gives the protein CSVAGGGRSSYEQYF. V is TRBV29-1 and J is TRBJ2-7; a weak D match, TRBD2 (6 bases). Germline V gives CDR1 SQVTM, CDR2 ANQGSEA. CDR3 length equals 15 residues. Trimming pared 4 bases from V and 0 bases from J, leaving 16 bases between.

This chain uses TRBV4-1 with TRBJ2-1; D is unclear. Germline CDR1 MGHRA, CDR2 YSYEKL. The V end was cut by 1 base, the J end by 10 bases, with 8 bases between. The CDR3 sequence is 12 residues long. The CDR3 DNA sequence: TGCGCCAGCAGCCAAGTTCGTGCGGAGCAGTTCTTC. Residues: CASSQVRAEQFF.

The J gene is TRBJ2-2, the V gene TRBV13, with a weak D call TRBD1 (7 bases). Germline CDR1 and CDR2: PRHDT and FYEKMQ (reference sequence). Trimming cost V 5 bases and J 2 bases, with 24 bases left between them. CDR3 length: 19 residues. The CDR3 DNA is TGTGCCAGCAGCCAGGTATACAGGGGAGGACCTTTAAACACCGGGGAGCTGTTTTTT. Translated, it gives CASSQVYRGGPLNTGELFF.

The V gene is TRBV7-6, the J gene TRBJ1-1, with 7 bases matching TRBD1. Germline V gives CDR1 SGHVS, CDR2 FNYEAQ. This CDR3 comprises 15 residues. The junction had 5 bases not matched to a gene; V was cut back by 1 base and J by 3 bases. The CDR3 reads CASSLDRQGDTEAFF. CDR3 in DNA: TGTGCCAGCAGCTTAGATAGACAGGGAGACACTGAAGCTTTCTTT. Variable domain in full (rest from reference TRBV7-6 and TRBJ1-1): GAGVSQSPRYKVTKRGQDVALRCDPISGHVSLYWYRQALGQGPEFLTYFNYEAQQDKSGLPNDRFSAERPEGSISTLTIQRTEQRDSAMYRCASSLDRQGDTEAFFGQGTRLTVV.

The V call is TRBV27, the J call TRBJ2-7; 7 nucleotides line up with TRBD1. V lost 8 bases, J lost 3 bases, and 10 bases stayed unmatched. The CDR3 sequence is 14 residues long. The V gene's germline CDR1 is MNHEY and CDR2 SMNVEV (reference sequence). The CDR3 loop reads CASGWDSRVYEQYF. The CDR3 region has the DNA TGTGCCAGCGGTTGGGACAGCCGAGTCTACGAGCAGTACTTC.

The chain combines TRBV12-3 or TRBV12-4 with TRBJ1-1, with 7 bases matching TRBD1. V lost 6 bases to trimming and J lost 0 bases; unmatched junction nucleotides: 1. The CDR3 runs 13 residues. CDR3 sequence (DNA): TGTGCCAGCAGAGGGACAGTGAACACTGAAGCTTTCTTT. Amino acids: CASRGTVNTEAFF.

The rearrangement links TRBV11-3 to TRBJ2-2, with D unresolved. The V and J ends lost 5 bases and 4 bases respectively, with 8 bases between them. The germline V gene has CDR1 SGHNT and CDR2 YENEEA. There are 13 residues in the CDR3. The CDR3 reads CASSPPGTGELFF. The CDR3 DNA reads TGTGCCAGCAGCCCTCCCGGCACCGGGGAGCTGTTTTTT.

This clone was counted between two and nine times. The rearrangement joins TRBV5-1 to TRBJ2-2, with TRBD2 matching over 11 bases. The CDR3 extends over 15 amino acids. Trimming removed 5 bases from V and 6 bases from J; junction bases left unmatched: 6. Germline-derived CDR1 and CDR2 are SGHRS and YFSETQ. The CDR3: CASSPTSGIAGELFF. The CDR3 DNA reads TGCGCCAGCAGTCCGACTAGCGGGATCGCCGGGGAGCTGTTTTTT.

V gene TRBV19 combines with J gene TRBJ2-5; the match to TRBD1 covers 10 bases. Germline V gives CDR1 LNHDA, CDR2 SQIVND (reference sequence). V was clipped by 5 bases and J by 4 bases; unmatched bases: 4. The CDR3 is 14 amino acids. Here the CDR3 DNA reads TGTGCCAGTAGTTTGACAGGGGGCTTAGAGACCCAGTACTTC. The encoded protein is CASSLTGGLETQYF.

The V gene is TRBV30, the J gene TRBJ2-7; TRBD2 aligns across 7 bases. The CDR3 contains 15 residues. Germline V lookup: CDR1 GTSNPN, CDR2 SVGIG (reference sequence). Trimming took 1 base from V and 4 from J; bases not matched to a gene: 10. CDR3 DNA: TGTGCCTGGAGTGCGAAGCGGGGACTTTCTTACGAGCAGTACTTC. Translating it yields CAWSAKRGLSYEQYF.

The chain is built from TRBV18 and TRBJ1-6; tentatively, D is TRBD1 (6 bases). This CDR3 has 14 residues. Trimming shortened V by 6 bases and J by 7 bases, and 13 bases separated the two germline ends. Germline values: CDR1 KGHSH, CDR2 LQKENI. The DNA for the CDR3 is TGTGCCAGCTCCCCGGACAGTCAAAATTCACCCCTCCACTTT. It encodes CASSPDSQNSPLHF.

This chain uses TRBV5-3 with TRBJ2-7, with 10 bases fitting TRBD2. TRBV5-3 is treated as an ORF (open reading frame) with a function not yet certain. Germline trimming cut 4 bases from V and 3 bases from J; bases unmatched to any gene: 7. This CDR3 has 15 amino acids. The CDR3 DNA is TGTGCCAGAAGCCGGGGACTAGCGATTAACTACGAGCAGTACTTC. It translates to CARSRGLAINYEQYF.

The rearrangement links TRBV19 to TRBJ2-2, with TRBD1 as a possible D gene (5 bases). CDR3 length equals 15 residues. Germline assignment: CDR1 LNHDA and CDR2 SQIVND (reference sequence). Trimming shortened V by 7 bases and J by 5 bases, and 17 bases separated the two germline ends. CDR3 coding DNA: TGTGCCAGTATAGGGGCACCTTCAGGTACCGGGGAGCTGTTTTTT. It codes for CASIGAPSGTGELFF.

The rearrangement uses TRBV6-8 and TRBJ2-5; 7 bases fit TRBD1. With 7 bases clipped from V and 4 bases from J, the junction kept 15 bases outside the gene matches. This CDR3 spans 16 amino acids. Germline values: CDR1 MNHGY, CDR2 SAAAGT. CDR3 in DNA: TGTGCCAGCAATCAACCTCGGCAGGGGGACGGAGAGACCCAGTACTTC. Protein sequence: CASNQPRQGDGETQYF.

The V call is TRBV4-1, the J call TRBJ2-3, with 11 bases identical to TRBD2. V gave up 6 bases and J gave up 4 bases; unmatched junction bases: 6. Germline lookup yields CDR1 MGHRA and CDR2 YSYEKL. This CDR3 has 15 residues. The CDR3 DNA reads TGCGCCAGCAGGGACCTAGCGGGGGGCGCAGATACGCAGTATTTT. Encoded protein: CASRDLAGGADTQYF.

This sequence joins TRBV28 and TRBJ1-1; 9 nucleotides line up with TRBD1. CDR1 is MDHEN and CDR2 is SYDVKM in the germline V gene. The CDR3 runs to 15 residues. V lost 3 bases, J lost 4 bases, and 6 bases stayed unmatched. CDR3 in DNA: TGTGCCAGCAGTTTTCTCCGGACAGGGGTCACTGAAGCTTTCTTT. This encodes CASSFLRTGVTEAFF.

The rearrangement uses TRBV24-1 and TRBJ2-1, with 10 bases matching TRBD2. The CDR3 spans 15 residues. Unmatched junction bases numbered 3, after V lost 4 bases and J lost 4 bases. CDR1 is KGHDR, CDR2 SFDVKD, per germline. CDR3 loop: CATSDLAGVYNEQFF. The CDR3 DNA sequence: TGTGCCACCAGTGACCTAGCGGGAGTATACAATGAGCAGTTCTTC.

This chain links TRBV24-1 with TRBJ1-3; TRBD1 might be the D (5 bases). Germline V gives CDR1 KGHDR, CDR2 SFDVKD. Trimming removed 7 bases from V and 7 bases from J, with 19 bases in between. This CDR3 is built from 15 residues. The CDR3 DNA reads TGTGCCACCAGCGCCGGGACCGGGGGACGGAACACCATATATTTT. Protein: CATSAGTGGRNTIYF.